A selection of T cell receptor beta chains follows, all from one sample in a study of T cell changes during pregnancy in multiple sclerosis. The assay was immunoSEQ multiplex PCR, and TCRdb's table has in-frame clones only and misses some. The sample records about 42,000 clones, roughly 96% being singletons. The input for sequencing was peripheral blood, taken in the second trimester of pregnancy. The receptors stem from a female donor with multiple sclerosis, enrolled in a pregnancy study. Both conserved end residues are part of each CDR3. The D gene is left open where the match is weak. Clone size, where shown, is once, few, many, or a class for clones that have expanded.

D	J	V	size	length	DNA	CDR3
TRBD1	TRBJ2-3	TRBV6-5	once	15	TGTGCCAGCAGGAGAACCGGGACAGATACAGATACGCAGTATTTT	CASRRTGTDTDTQYF
TRBD2	TRBJ2-2	TRBV27	NA	17	TGTGCCACCCGGACTAGCGGGAGGGCCCACAACACCGGGGAGCTGTTTTTT	CATRTSGRAHNTGELFF
TRBD1	TRBJ1-2	TRBV29-1	NA	14	TGCAGCGTTGACGAGACAGGGGGCGGCTATGGCTACACCTTC	CSVDETGGGYGYTF
TRBD1	TRBJ2-2	TRBV27	NA	16	TGTGCCAGCAGTTTCGTAGACAGGGCGAACACCGGGGAGCTGTTTTTT	CASSFVDRANTGELFF
NA	TRBJ2-3	TRBV5-1	NA	15	TGCGCCAGCAGCCCTACTACCTCCGAGGCAGATACGCAGTATTTT	CASSPTTSEADTQYF
TRBD1	TRBJ2-7	TRBV6-1	NA	16	TGTGCCAGCAGTGAAGGGGAGGGACAGGGGGACTACGAGCAGTACTTC	CASSEGEGQGDYEQYF
TRBD2	TRBJ2-1	TRBV28	once	15	TGTGCCAGCAGTTTGCTAGCGGGGAGCTACAATGAGCAGTTCTTC	CASSLLAGSYNEQFF
TRBD1	TRBJ1-5	TRBV28	NA	14	TGTGCCAGCAGTATGACAGGGTACAATCAGCCCCAGCATTTT	CASSMTGYNQPQHF
NA	TRBJ2-5	TRBV10-3	NA	14	TGTGCCATCAGTGAGTCCTCGGGGTCCGAGACCCAGTACTTC	CAISESSGSETQYF
TRBD2	TRBJ2-1	TRBV27	NA	15	TGTGCCAGCAGCCCCGGGACTAGCGGGAAGAATGAGCAGTTCTTC	CASSPGTSGKNEQFF
TRBD1	TRBJ1-2	TRBV29-1	NA	13	TGCAGCGTCACGGACAGGGCGCGATATGGCTACACCTTC	CSVTDRARYGYTF
NA	TRBJ1-1	TRBV7-7	NA	13	TGTGCCAGCAGCTTAACAGTGGTCACTGAAGCTTTCTTT	CASSLTVVTEAFF
NA	TRBJ2-2	TRBV2	NA	13	TGTGCCAGCAAGAAGCAGAACACCGGGGAGCTGTTTTTT	CASKKQNTGELFF
NA	TRBJ2-1	TRBV18	NA	17	TGTGCCAGCTCACGAAACCTGCCAAGCTCCTCCTACAATGAGCAGTTCTTC	CASSRNLPSSSYNEQFF
TRBD1	TRBJ1-3	TRBV5-5	few	15	TGTGCCAGCAGCTTATCGGACAGGGCTGGAAACACCATATATTTT	CASSLSDRAGNTIYF
NA	TRBJ1-1	TRBV19	NA	13	TGTGCCAGTAGGCCGCGGCTAAACACTGAAGCTTTCTTT	CASRPRLNTEAFF
TRBD2	TRBJ2-7	TRBV10-2	NA	17	TGCGCCAGCAGTCCCCTTCATTTCCCTAGCGGGAGCTACGAGCAGTACTTC	CASSPLHFPSGSYEQYF
TRBD1	TRBJ2-1	TRBV15	NA	14	TGTGCCACCAGCAGGACAGGGCAGTTAGGTGAGCAGTTCTTC	CATSRTGQLGEQFF
NA	TRBJ1-1	TRBV18	NA	15	TGTGCCAGCTCACCACCGAGCGGGGCAGGGACTGAAGCTTTCTTT	CASSPPSGAGTEAFF
TRBD1	TRBJ1-1	TRBV12-5	NA	15	TGTGCTAGTGGTTTGGCAAGACAGGGGGGCACTGAAGCTTTCTTT	CASGLARQGGTEAFF
NA	TRBJ1-3	TRBV25-1	NA	13	TGTGCCAGCAAAGCCCTCTCTGGAAACACCATATATTTT	CASKALSGNTIYF
TRBD1	TRBJ1-2	TRBV11-1	NA	14	TGTGCCAGCAGCGTGCCGGGACAGGCTGCGGGCTACACCTTC	CASSVPGQAAGYTF
NA	TRBJ2-7	TRBV9	NA	13	TGTGCCAGCAGCGGACACCAGGTGGGCGAGCAGTACTTC	CASSGHQVGEQYF
TRBD1	TRBJ1-2	TRBV7-6	once	15	TGTGCCAGCAGCTTATCGGACAGGGTATCTTATGGCTACACCTTC	CASSLSDRVSYGYTF
NA	TRBJ1-5	TRBV6-6	NA	14	TGTGCCAGCAGTTACGTAGGGGAGGATCAGCCCCAGCATTTT	CASSYVGEDQPQHF
TRBD1	TRBJ2-3	TRBV18	NA	15	TGTGCCAGCTCCTTAAGACAGGGGGAAACAGATACGCAGTATTTT	CASSLRQGETDTQYF
NA	TRBJ2-2	TRBV30	NA	14	TGTGCCTGGAGTGGACTGACTCGCACCGGGGAGCTGTTTTTT	CAWSGLTRTGELFF
TRBD1	TRBJ2-4	TRBV27	once	15	TGTGCCAGCAGCCAACCCTCGGGACAGATAAACATTCAGTACTTC	CASSQPSGQINIQYF
NA	TRBJ1-1	TRBV6-5	NA	16	TGTGCCAGCAGTTACGTCAGGCAGCCCAGGAACACTGAAGCTTTCTTT	CASSYVRQPRNTEAFF
NA	TRBJ2-7	TRBV7-2	NA	16	TGTGCCAGCAGCCCCGGGTCGGGTAGGGGGGGGTACGAGCAGTACTTC	CASSPGSGRGGYEQYF
NA	TRBJ1-2	TRBV19	NA	17	TGTGCCACCCTGGGGGCCAACAGGCTCCTAGCTAACTATGGCTACACCTTC	CATLGANRLLANYGYTF
NA	TRBJ1-5	TRBV19	NA	13	TGTGCCAGAATAAGGGGGGGGAATCAGCCCCAGCATTTT	CARIRGGNQPQHF
TRBD1	TRBJ2-1	TRBV5-5	once	15	TGTGCCAGCAGCTTGACAGGGGAATCATACAATGAGCAGTTCTTC	CASSLTGESYNEQFF
TRBD2	TRBJ2-5	TRBV4-1	NA	16	TGCGCCAGCAGGAGTACTAGCGGGAGGGCCCAGGAGACCCAGTACTTC	CASRSTSGRAQETQYF
TRBD1	TRBJ2-2	TRBV7-2	NA	15	TGTGCCAGCAGCTTAGTGCAGGGGGACACCGGGGAGCTGTTTTTT	CASSLVQGDTGELFF
NA	TRBJ2-5	TRBV6-1	NA	11	TGTGCCAGCAGTGCTCAAGAGACCCAGTACTTC	CASSAQETQYF
NA	TRBJ2-7	TRBV27	NA	15	TGTGCCAGCAGTTTAGGGGCTAGCGACTCCTACGAGCAGTACTTC	CASSLGASDSYEQYF
TRBD2	TRBJ2-3	TRBV7-6	NA	16	TGTGCCAGCAGCTCGTTAGCGGGAGGGCCGACAGATACGCAGTATTTT	CASSSLAGGPTDTQYF
TRBD1	TRBJ2-5	TRBV13	NA	15	TGTGCCAGCAGCGCTAGGCACAGGGGCCAAGAGACCCAGTACTTC	CASSARHRGQETQYF
TRBD1	TRBJ2-1	TRBV2	once	16	TGTGCCAGCAGTGAAGTAAGGGGGCCGGGGAACAATGAGCAGTTCTTC	CASSEVRGPGNNEQFF
TRBD2	TRBJ2-1	TRBV7-2	NA	17	TGTGCCAGCAGCTTAAGGCTCGGGCTAGCGGGAGGGAGTGAGCAGTTCTTC	CASSLRLGLAGGSEQFF
TRBD1	TRBJ1-4	TRBV19	NA	15	TGTGCCAGTAGTAGTACCGGGACAGGAAATGAAAAACTGTTTTTT	CASSSTGTGNEKLFF
TRBD1	TRBJ1-2	TRBV6-6	NA	16	TGTGCCAGCAGTTACCCAACCGCGGGACAGGGGCATGGCTACACCTTC	CASSYPTAGQGHGYTF
NA	TRBJ1-2	TRBV7-3	NA	16	TGTGCCAGCAGCTTAACGCCGGCTTCGGGAGTGGAAGGCTACACCTTC	CASSLTPASGVEGYTF
NA	TRBJ2-1	TRBV30	once	13	TGTGCCTTCGATCTTCGGTCCTACAATGAGCAGTTCTTC	CAFDLRSYNEQFF
TRBD1	TRBJ1-6	TRBV4-1	few	18	TGCGCCAGCAGCCCGCGCGAAAATTCGAACAGGGGAAATTCACCCCTCCACTTT	CASSPRENSNRGNSPLHF
NA	TRBJ2-7	TRBV29-1	NA	11	TGCAGCGTTCAACAGGGCTACGAGCAGTACTTC	CSVQQGYEQYF
TRBD1	TRBJ2-1	TRBV2	NA	15	TGTGCCAGCAGTCGGGACAGGAGCTCCTACAATGAGCAGTTCTTC	CASSRDRSSYNEQFF
NA	TRBJ2-2	TRBV2	NA	14	TGTGCCAGCAGTTACGACAGAAACACCGGGGAGCTGTTTTTT	CASSYDRNTGELFF
TRBD2	TRBJ2-3	TRBV19	NA	16	TGTGCCAGTAGTATTGGAGCGGGAGCATGGACAGATACGCAGTATTTT	CASSIGAGAWTDTQYF
NA	TRBJ1-1	TRBV2	NA	13	TGTGCCAGCAGGCCCGGGATACCTATTGAAGCTTTCTTT	CASRPGIPIEAFF
TRBD1	TRBJ2-7	TRBV28	NA	14	TGTGCCAGCAGTCGACTCCTAACAGGGGACGAGCAGTACTTC	CASSRLLTGDEQYF
TRBD2	TRBJ2-1	TRBV7-3	NA	13	TGTGCCAGCAGCTTAAGGACTAGCAATGAGCAGTTCTTC	CASSLRTSNEQFF
TRBD1	TRBJ2-7	TRBV2	once	13	TGTGCCAGCAAAAGGGACAGGCCCTACGAGCAGTACTTC	CASKRDRPYEQYF